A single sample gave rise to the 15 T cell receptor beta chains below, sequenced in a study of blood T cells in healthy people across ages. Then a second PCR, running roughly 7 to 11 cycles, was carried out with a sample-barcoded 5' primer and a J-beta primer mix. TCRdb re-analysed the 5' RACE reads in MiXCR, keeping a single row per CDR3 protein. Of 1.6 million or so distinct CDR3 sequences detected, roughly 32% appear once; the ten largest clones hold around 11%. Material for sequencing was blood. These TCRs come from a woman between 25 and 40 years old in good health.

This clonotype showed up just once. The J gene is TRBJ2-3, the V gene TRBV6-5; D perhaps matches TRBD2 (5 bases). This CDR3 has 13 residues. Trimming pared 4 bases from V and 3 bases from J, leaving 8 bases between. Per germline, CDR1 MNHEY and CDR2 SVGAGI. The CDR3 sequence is CASSWWETDTQYF. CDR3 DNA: TGTGCCAGCAGTTGGTGGGAGACAGATACGCAGTATTTT.

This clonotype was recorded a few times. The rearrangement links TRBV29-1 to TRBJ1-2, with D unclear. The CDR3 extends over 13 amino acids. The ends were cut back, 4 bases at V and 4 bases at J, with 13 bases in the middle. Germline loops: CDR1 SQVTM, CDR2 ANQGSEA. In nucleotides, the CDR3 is TGCAGCGTTGTACGTCAGACTCCCTATGGCTACACCTTC. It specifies CSVVRQTPYGYTF.

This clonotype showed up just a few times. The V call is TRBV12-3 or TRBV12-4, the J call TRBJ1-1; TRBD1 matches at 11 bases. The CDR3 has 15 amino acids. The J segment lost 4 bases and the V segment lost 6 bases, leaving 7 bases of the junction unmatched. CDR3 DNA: TGTGCCAGCAGCCTCGACGGACAGGGGGCCACTGAAGCTTTCTTT. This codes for CASSLDGQGATEAFF.

The CDR3, as DNA: TGTGCCAGCAGCACAGAGGGCCAGAGGAAAAAGACCCAGTACTTC. Translated, it gives CASSTEGQRKKTQYF. The chain employs TRBV7-8 and TRBJ2-5; tentative D call: TRBD2 (5 bases). This CDR3 contains 15 residues. CDR1 and CDR2 from the germline V gene are SGHVS and FQNEAQ. The V and J ends lost 5 bases and 6 bases respectively, with 19 bases between them.

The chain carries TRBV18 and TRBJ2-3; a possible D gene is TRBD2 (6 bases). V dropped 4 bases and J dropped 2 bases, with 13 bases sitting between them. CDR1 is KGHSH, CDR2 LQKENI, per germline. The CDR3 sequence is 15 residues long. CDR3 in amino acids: CASSRRRGPTDTQYF. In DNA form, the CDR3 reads TGTGCCAGCTCACGCAGGCGGGGACCCACAGATACGCAGTATTTT.

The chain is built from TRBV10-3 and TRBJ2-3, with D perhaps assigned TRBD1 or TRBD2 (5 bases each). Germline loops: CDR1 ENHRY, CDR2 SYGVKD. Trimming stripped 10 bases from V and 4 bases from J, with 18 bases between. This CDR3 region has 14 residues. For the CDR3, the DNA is TGTGCCAGGGACGGGCCAACAAGCTCAGATACGCAGTATTTT. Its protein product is CARDGPTSSDTQYF.

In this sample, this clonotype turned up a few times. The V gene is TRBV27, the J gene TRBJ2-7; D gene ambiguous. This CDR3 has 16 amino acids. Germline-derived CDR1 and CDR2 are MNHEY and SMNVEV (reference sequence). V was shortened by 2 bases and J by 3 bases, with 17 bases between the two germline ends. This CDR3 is CASSLRPAVGDYEQYF. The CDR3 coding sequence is TGTGCCAGCAGTTTACGGCCTGCCGTTGGGGACTACGAGCAGTACTTC.

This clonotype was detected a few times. The CDR3 nucleotides are TGTGCCAGCAGCTTACGTACTGATGCATTCTACGAGCAGTACTTC. This sequence encodes CASSLRTDAFYEQYF. The V and J genes are TRBV7-6 and TRBJ2-7; no firm D call. CDR3 length: 15 residues. Trimming shortened V by 2 bases and J by 3 bases, and 14 bases separated the two germline ends. CDR1 and CDR2 from the germline V gene are SGHVS and FNYEAQ.

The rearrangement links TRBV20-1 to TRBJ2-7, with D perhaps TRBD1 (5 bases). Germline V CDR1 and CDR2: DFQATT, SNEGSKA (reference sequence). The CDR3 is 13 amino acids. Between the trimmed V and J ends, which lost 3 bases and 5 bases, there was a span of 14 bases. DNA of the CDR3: TGCAGTGCTAGGTCCCCAACAGGCGACGAGCAGTACTTC. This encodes CSARSPTGDEQYF.

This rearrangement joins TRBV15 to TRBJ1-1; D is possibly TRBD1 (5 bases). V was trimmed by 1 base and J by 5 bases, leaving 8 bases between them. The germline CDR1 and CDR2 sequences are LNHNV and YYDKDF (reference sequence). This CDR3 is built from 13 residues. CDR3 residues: CATSRVGGTEAFF. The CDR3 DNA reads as TGTGCCACCAGCAGAGTGGGGGGAACTGAAGCTTTCTTT. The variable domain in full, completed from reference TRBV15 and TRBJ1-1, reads DAMVIQNPRYQVTQFGKPVTLSCSQTLNHNVMYWYQQKSSQAPKLLFHYYDKDFNNEADTPDNFQSRRPNTSFCFLDIRSPGLGDTAMYLCATSRVGGTEAFFGQGTRLTVV.

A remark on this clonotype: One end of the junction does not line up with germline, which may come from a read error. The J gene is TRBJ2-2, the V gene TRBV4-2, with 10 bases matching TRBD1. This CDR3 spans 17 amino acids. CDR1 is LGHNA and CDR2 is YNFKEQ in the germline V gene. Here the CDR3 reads CANSQDVGQGGTGELFF. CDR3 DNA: TGTGCCAACAGCCAAGATGTAGGACAGGGGGGAACCGGGGAGCTGTTTTTT.

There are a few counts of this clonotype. The chain's CDR3 is CSALDRGLLFF. In nucleotides, the CDR3 is TGCAGTGCATTAGACAGGGGATTGCTGTTTTTT. The rearrangement joins TRBV20-1 to TRBJ1-4; 8 positions match TRBD1. This CDR3 is built from 11 residues. V lost 6 bases to trimming and J lost 14 bases; unmatched junction nucleotides: 8. Looked up from germline, CDR1 is DFQATT and CDR2 is SNEGSKA (reference sequence).

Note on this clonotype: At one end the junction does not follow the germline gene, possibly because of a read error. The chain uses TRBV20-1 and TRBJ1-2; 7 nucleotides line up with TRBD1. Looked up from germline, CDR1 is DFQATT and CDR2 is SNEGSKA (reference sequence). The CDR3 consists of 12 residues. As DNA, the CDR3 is TGCAGTGCTGGGCAGGGGGACTATAGCTACACCTTC. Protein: CSAGQGDYSYTF.

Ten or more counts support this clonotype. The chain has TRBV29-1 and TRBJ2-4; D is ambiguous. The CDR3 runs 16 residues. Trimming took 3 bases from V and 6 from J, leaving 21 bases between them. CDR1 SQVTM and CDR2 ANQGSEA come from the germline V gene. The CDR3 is CSVDDLMGSSLNIQYF. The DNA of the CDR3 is TGCAGCGTTGATGATCTTATGGGCAGTAGCCTAAACATTCAGTACTTC.

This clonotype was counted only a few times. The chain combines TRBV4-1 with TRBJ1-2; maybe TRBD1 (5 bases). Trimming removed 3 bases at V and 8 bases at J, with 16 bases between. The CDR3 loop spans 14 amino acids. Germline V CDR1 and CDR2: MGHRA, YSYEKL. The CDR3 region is CASSHLSGTRGYTF. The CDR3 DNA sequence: TGCGCCAGCAGCCATTTATCCGGGACGCGCGGCTACACCTTC.